This T cell receptor (beta chain) originates from a study of cytotoxic CD8 clonotypes in ibrutinib-treated CLL. Study-wide context: Patient counts were about a dozen relapsed/refractory, some 14 treatment-naive and under 18 IGHV unmutated. Response sampling came at median approximately a year of treatment, ranging about 6 to 40 months.

The protocol was immunoSEQ multiplex PCR, while the TCRdb copy is restricted to in-frame clones and leaves out a portion. Among 200,000 to 250,000 clones listed, 60% to 75% were seen once. The clonotype comes from a human donor with chronic lymphocytic leukemia. The sample here was PBMCs, taken after 24 months of ibrutinib treatment.

The CDR3 sequence: CASGLAGGTGELFF. In DNA, the CDR3 is TGTGCCAGCGGACTAGCGGGAGGCACCGGGGAGCTGTTTTTT. V and J are TRBV7-3 and TRBJ2-2; the match to TRBD2 covers 14 bases. V gave up 8 bases and J gave up 4 bases; unmatched junction bases: 0. Looked up from germline, CDR1 is SGHTA and CDR2 is FQGTGA. This CDR3 region has 14 residues.